Below, 15 T cell receptor beta chains from the same sample are listed, as sequenced in a study of neoadjuvant anti-PD-1 for oral cavity cancer. Time point reported: after neoadjuvant nivolumab, at surgical resection. Sequenced by immunoSEQ multiplex PCR; TCRdb stores in-frame clones only, minus some. The repertoire has over 14,000 clones, just under 70% of them found once; the top ten carry about 3%. Here the sequenced sample was PBMCs, taken after nivolumab (anti-PD-1) treatment. The receptors come from a person aged 35 to 85 with oral cavity squamous cell carcinoma.

V is TRBV29-1 and J is TRBJ2-5, with 10 nucleotides matching TRBD2. The length of the CDR3 is 16 residues. CDR1 is SQVTM, CDR2 ANQGSEA, per germline. J was trimmed by 4 bases and V by 1 base; bases with no gene match: 9. CDR3 protein: CSVEGGASGSTETQYF. CDR3 bases: TGCAGCGTTGAAGGGGGGGCTAGCGGGAGTACAGAGACCCAGTACTTC.

The CDR3 reads CASSQPTGSSYEQYF. CDR3 nucleotides: TGTGCCAGCAGTCAACCCACAGGGAGCTCCTACGAGCAGTACTTC. The chain uses TRBV4-2 and TRBJ2-7; D is perhaps TRBD1 (6 bases). The CDR3 consists of 15 residues. Trimming cost V 6 bases and J 0 bases, with 15 bases left between them. Germline loops: CDR1 LGHNA, CDR2 YNFKEQ.

This clone was detected a few times. The rearrangement uses TRBV5-4 and TRBJ2-6; D is ambiguous. This CDR3 comprises 15 residues. Germline CDR1 SGHNT, CDR2 YYREEE (reference sequence). V was clipped by 0 bases and J by 3 bases, with 7 bases between them. The CDR3 DNA sequence: TGTGCCAGCAGCTTGGAGCTTAGTGGGGCCAACGTCCTGACTTTC. The encoded protein is CASSLELSGANVLTF.

The genes are TRBV6-4 and TRBJ1-5; a possible D gene is TRBD1 (6 bases). CDR3 length: 13 residues. Per the germline V gene, CDR1 is MRHNA and CDR2 is SNTAGT. Trimming shortened V by 7 bases and J by 7 bases, and 14 bases separated the two germline ends. The CDR3 is CASIEGEGQPQHF. The CDR3 region has the DNA TGTGCCAGCATAGAGGGGGAAGGGCAGCCCCAGCATTTT.

This rearrangement joins TRBV30 to TRBJ2-7; 11 nucleotides align to TRBD2. Germline CDR1 GTSNPN, CDR2 SVGIG (reference sequence). Trimming cost V 3 bases and J 6 bases; bases outside gene matches: 10. CDR3 length equals 15 residues. The chain's CDR3 is CAWSPGLAGGGEQYF. The CDR3, as DNA: TGTGCCTGGAGCCCCGGGCTAGCGGGAGGAGGCGAGCAGTACTTC.

This clone was seen a few times. The J gene is TRBJ1-1, the V gene TRBV6-1, with 7 bases that match TRBD1. In germline, CDR1 is MNHNS, CDR2 SASEGT. After removal of 8 bases from V and 8 bases from J, the junction contained 11 bases not matched to a gene. The CDR3 has 13 residues. CDR3 bases: TGTGCCAGCGTAAAAGGGAGGGGGCTAGAAGCTTTCTTT. It encodes CASVKGRGLEAFF.

This chain connects TRBV2 to TRBJ2-5; 7 bases match TRBD2. The J segment lost 5 bases and the V segment lost 6 bases, leaving 6 bases of the junction unmatched. The CDR3 runs to 13 residues. The germline gives CDR1 SNHLY, CDR2 FYNNEI. CDR3 DNA: TGTGCCAGCAGAGGGACTATAGGGGAGACCCAGTACTTC. It translates to CASRGTIGETQYF.

The chain couples TRBV2 to TRBJ2-7; 7 nucleotides align to TRBD2. The junction had 10 bases not matched to a gene; V was cut back by 11 bases and J by 3 bases. Germline values: CDR1 SNHLY, CDR2 FYNNEI. The CDR3 has 13 amino acids. In DNA, the CDR3 is TGTGCCGGAAGGGAGGGAGCCGGCTACGAGCAGTACTTC. Residues: CAGREGAGYEQYF.

V is TRBV7-3 and J is TRBJ1-1; possible D gene TRBD1, 6 bases. V gave up 3 bases and J gave up 8 bases, with 10 bases separating them. Germline V CDR1 and CDR2: SGHTA, FQGTGA. CDR3 length: 12 amino acids. The DNA for the CDR3 is TGTGCCAGCAGCTTCACCGGGGGCGAAGCTTTCTTT. Translated: CASSFTGGEAFF.

The genes are TRBV5-1 and TRBJ1-2; D ambiguous. CDR1 is SGHRS, CDR2 YFSETQ, per germline. The CDR3 has 15 amino acids. V was cut by 0 bases and J by 1 base, with 10 bases left in between. CDR3 protein: CASSLAPTDNYGYTF. CDR3 DNA sequence: TGCGCCAGCAGCTTGGCTCCAACCGATAACTATGGCTACACCTTC.

The chain carries TRBV19 and TRBJ1-3; D unresolved. V lost 4 bases and J 2 bases, leaving 12 bases between the germline ends. There are 15 residues in the CDR3. Germline lookup yields CDR1 LNHDA and CDR2 SQIVND (reference sequence). The CDR3 sequence is CASSKEGATGNTIYF. Here the CDR3 DNA reads TGTGCCAGTAGTAAGGAGGGAGCTACTGGAAACACCATATATTTT.

The chain is built from TRBV5-6 and TRBJ2-6, with TRBD1 matching 8 bases. This CDR3 is 18 amino acids long. The J segment lost 0 bases and the V segment lost 1 base, leaving 6 bases of the junction unmatched. Germline V gene sequence: CDR1 SGHDT, CDR2 YYEEEE. CDR3 sequence: CASSLPGGSLSGANVLTF. CDR3 DNA: TGTGCCAGCAGCTTGCCAGGGGGCTCCCTCTCTGGGGCCAACGTCCTGACTTTC. The full variable domain, in which reference TRBV5-6 and TRBJ2-6 provide the parts outside the CDR3, is DAGVTQSPTHLIKTRGQQVTLRCSPKSGHDTVSWYQQALGQGPQFIFQYYEEEERQRGNFPDRFSGHQFPNYSSELNVNALLLGDSALYLCASSLPGGSLSGANVLTFGAGSRLTVL.

This rearrangement joins TRBV7-2 to TRBJ2-2; D possibly corresponds to TRBD2 (7 bases). The germline gives CDR1 SGHTA, CDR2 FQGNSA. The CDR3 is made up of 15 amino acids. Trimming pared 5 bases from V and 4 bases from J, leaving 14 bases between. The CDR3 reads CASSPGGARTGELFF. In DNA form, the CDR3 reads TGTGCCAGCAGCCCTGGGGGGGCGCGCACCGGGGAGCTGTTTTTT.

This clone was seen only a few times. The chain has TRBV5-4 and TRBJ1-1; D possibly corresponds to TRBD1 (5 bases). Per the germline V gene, CDR1 is SGHNT and CDR2 is YYREEE (reference sequence). This CDR3 is 14 amino acids long. V lost 0 bases, J lost 10 bases, and 16 bases lay in between. The CDR3 protein is CASSLAGDGEVAFF. In DNA, the CDR3 is TGTGCCAGCAGCTTGGCCGGGGACGGGGAGGTAGCTTTCTTT.

This clone was picked up one time. V and J are TRBV2 and TRBJ2-7; D may be TRBD1 (6 bases). Trimming stripped 3 bases from V and 2 bases from J, with 14 bases between. Germline values: CDR1 SNHLY, CDR2 FYNNEI. The CDR3 consists of 15 residues. CDR3 amino acids: CASSETPGQTYEQYF. CDR3 in DNA: TGTGCCAGCAGTGAGACACCGGGACAAACCTACGAGCAGTACTTC.